Included here is one TCR beta chain sequence, with context. This clonotype was detected ten times or more. What antigen it recognizes has not been identified. No base quality information exists; no much larger clone differs at one position. Systemically healthy Caucasian individuals from Russia, approximately 39 in total and aged 6 to 90 years, were included as donors. Around 9.9 milliliters of peripheral blood were collected from each donor into EDTA-treated Vacutainer tubes. Ficoll-Paque density-gradient centrifugation was used to isolate PBMCs, with at least 6 million per sample. Total RNA was extracted from PBMCs with Trizol reagent, with at least 6 micrograms obtained per sample. For every donor, flow cytometry on a PBMC aliquot measured the percentage of naive CD45RAhigh/CD27high T cells. This record comes from a study of blood T cells in healthy people across ages (dated by TCRdb to the mid-2010s). Describing the broader study: Template switching captured roughly one uniquely barcoded TCR beta cDNA molecule per two T cells in model experiments. Using deep sequencing normalized with unique cDNA molecular identifiers, the study measured how TCR beta repertoire diversity changes with age. The donors were split into four age groups: young (average 16 years), middle-aged (roughly 40), aged (over 55) and long-lived (about 82). To avoid experimental bias, donors of different ages were randomly spread across the sequencing lanes. The study analyzed two additional independent replicas of 1 million unique cDNA reads from the same blood draw for two donors, one aged 18 to 29 and one aged 80 or older.

The library was made by 5' RACE. The data were produced on an Illumina HiSeq 2500. A second PCR of about 7 to 12 cycles was run with a J-beta primer mix and a sample-barcoded 5' primer. Each TCR beta cDNA molecule received a unique molecular identifier from a template-switch 5' adaptor carrying 12 random nucleotides. Each sample yielded at least 3 million CDR3-containing paired-end reads. The Mint cDNA synthesis kit, primed by a TRBC-specific oligonucleotide, was used to synthesize first-strand cDNA from all RNA. After uracil-DNA glycosylase treatment, a first 18-cycle PCR used universal primers M1SS and BC2_uni_R on all cDNA. Turning to the authors' computational methods: Normalization of each sample was performed by random selection of 1 million high-quality reads, each carrying a distinct molecular identifier. Reads sharing molecular identifiers were discarded rather than binned into consensus sequences. CDR3 identification, clonotype clustering and error correction used MiTCR with a Q25 quality threshold and the strictest error-elimination algorithm. A nonparametric unseen species model with Euler transformation was used to estimate lower-bound total TCR beta diversity. Clones were called with MiXCR by TCRdb after fastp trimmed the public reads at Q25, and only in-frame beta chains were retained. Each CDR3 protein appears once, grouped with its most common genes and DNA. The V and J calls reflect TCRdb's pipeline rather than the authors' work. Counted in this sample were roughly 1.6 million distinct CDR3 sequences; roughly a third of them appeared once. The ten top clones hold about 11% of the sample.

Paper-wide results and their limitations: Because the CMV infection status of the donors was unknown, age-related changes in expanded clonotypes may potentially have been confounded. Total diversity estimates from one million sequenced T cells were considered lower bounds and underestimates. A strong correlation was found between observed TCR beta diversity and the percentage of naive T cells measured by flow cytometry. Because profiling used bulk unsorted PBMCs, naive and antigen-experienced compartments could not be compared conclusively. The long-lived group showed more naive CD4+ T cells, fewer expanded clones and increased TCR diversity than the aged group, suggesting age selection. As age increased, observed TCR beta diversity per million T cells dropped in a roughly linear way, and a significant reduction was already evident by age roughly 40.

This receptor was taken from a woman younger than 45 in good health. Source material: blood.

The CDR3 reads CASRGLSGSGDTQYF. The nucleotide sequence is given as TGCGCCAGCAGAGGCCTTAGCGGGAGTGGAGATACGCAGTATTTT. Rearrangement joined TRBV5-1 to TRBJ2-3; 9 middle bases align to TRBD2. V is cut back by 5 bases and J by 5 bases, with 9 bases in the junction unmatched. The germline V gene sets CDR1 to SGHRS and CDR2 to YFSETQ. The CDR3 runs 15 residues from the cysteine to the phenylalanine. Solely the CDR3 DNA is kept, with 45 bases framed from the first base.